The clone carrying this TCR beta chain came up a few times. The antigen remains undetermined. The sample originates from a study of HIV-infected patients and healthy controls. Study results and caveats: Significantly higher mean Gini indices appeared in HIV-infected repertoires, possibly reflecting oligoclonality. Mean usage of eight alpha and eight beta V genes differed significantly in HIV-infected patients versus controls.

Germline values: CDR1 DFQATT, CDR2 SNEGSKA (reference sequence). This CDR3 spans 15 amino acids. The trim removed 3 bases at V and 7 bases at J, leaving 7 bases unmatched. All unsorted peripheral T cells were captured because whole blood was used without fractionation. Alpha and beta constant-region primers primed reverse transcription of 400 to 500 ng RNA. Alpha and beta chain libraries were made separately by chain-specific third strand synthesis with multiplexing indices. Priming off the SP2 site generated the second strand. From the 5' RACE reads, TCRdb called clonotypes with MiXCR, one entry per CDR3 protein. The sample has around 8,600 distinct CDR3 sequences, approximately 7.9% seen once; the top ten hold roughly 32%.

This sequence was found in an adult with HIV infection. The donor label of this sample is uncertain. The material sequenced was blood, taken before antiretroviral therapy. The chain couples TRBV20-1 to TRBJ1-4, with 11 nucleotides matching TRBD1. CDR3 nucleotide sequence: TGCAGTGCTAGGCACGCGGACAGGGGGCGTGAAAAACTGTTTTTT. It specifies CSARHADRGREKLFF.